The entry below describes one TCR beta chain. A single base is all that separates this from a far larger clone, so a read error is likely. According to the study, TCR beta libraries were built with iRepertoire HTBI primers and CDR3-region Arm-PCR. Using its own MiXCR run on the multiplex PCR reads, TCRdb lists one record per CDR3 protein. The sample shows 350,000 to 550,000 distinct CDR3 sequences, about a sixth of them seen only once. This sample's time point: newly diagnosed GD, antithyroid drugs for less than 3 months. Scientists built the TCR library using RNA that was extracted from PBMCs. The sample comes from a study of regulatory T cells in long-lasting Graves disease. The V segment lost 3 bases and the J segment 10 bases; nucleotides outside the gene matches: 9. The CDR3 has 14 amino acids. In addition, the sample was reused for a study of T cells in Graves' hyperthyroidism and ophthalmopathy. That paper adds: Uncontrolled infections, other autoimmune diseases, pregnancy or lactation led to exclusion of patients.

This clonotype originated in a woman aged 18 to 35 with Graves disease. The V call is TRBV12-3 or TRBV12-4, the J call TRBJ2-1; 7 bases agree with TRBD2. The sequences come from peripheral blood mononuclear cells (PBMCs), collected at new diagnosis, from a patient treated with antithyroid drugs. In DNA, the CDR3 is TGTGCCAGCAGTTTCCCGCGGGAGTCTTACGAGCAGTTCTTC. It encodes CASSFPRESYEQFF.